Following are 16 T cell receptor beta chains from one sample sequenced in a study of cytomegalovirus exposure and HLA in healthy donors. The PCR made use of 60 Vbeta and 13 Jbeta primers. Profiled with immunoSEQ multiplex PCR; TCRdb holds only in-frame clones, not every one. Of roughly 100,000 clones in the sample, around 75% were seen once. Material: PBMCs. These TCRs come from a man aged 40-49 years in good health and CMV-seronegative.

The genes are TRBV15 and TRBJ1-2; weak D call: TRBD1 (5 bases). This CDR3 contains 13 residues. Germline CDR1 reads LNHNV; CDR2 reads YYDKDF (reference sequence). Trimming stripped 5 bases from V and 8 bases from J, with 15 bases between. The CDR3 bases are TGTGCCACCAGCCCTAATAGACAGTCCGGCTACACCTTC. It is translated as CATSPNRQSGYTF.

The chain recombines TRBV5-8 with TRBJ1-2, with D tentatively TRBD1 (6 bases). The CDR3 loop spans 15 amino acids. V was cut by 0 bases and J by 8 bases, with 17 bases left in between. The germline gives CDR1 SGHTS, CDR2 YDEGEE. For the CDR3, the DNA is TGTGCCAGCAGCTTGGATGTCAGGGGCCCGGTGGGCTACACCTTC. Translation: CASSLDVRGPVGYTF.

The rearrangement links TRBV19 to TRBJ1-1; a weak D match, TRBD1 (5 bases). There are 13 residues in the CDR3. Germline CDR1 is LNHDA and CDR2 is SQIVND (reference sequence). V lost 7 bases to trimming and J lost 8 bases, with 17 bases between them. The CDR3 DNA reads TGTGCCAGTACTCCCCCTGGGACTTCCGAAGCTTTCTTT. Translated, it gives CASTPPGTSEAFF.

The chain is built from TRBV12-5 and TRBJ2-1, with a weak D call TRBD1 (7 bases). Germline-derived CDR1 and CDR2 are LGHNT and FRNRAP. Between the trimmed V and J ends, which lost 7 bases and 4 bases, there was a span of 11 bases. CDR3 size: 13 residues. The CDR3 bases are TGTGCTAGTGCCAGGGGGGAATACAATGAGCAGTTCTTC. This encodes CASARGEYNEQFF. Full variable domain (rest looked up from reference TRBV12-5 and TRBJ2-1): DARVTQTPRHKVTEMGQEVTMRCQPILGHNTVFWYRQTMMQGLELLAYFRNRAPLDDSGMPKDRFSAEMPDATLATLKIQPSEPRDSAVYFCASARGEYNEQFFGPGTRLTVL.

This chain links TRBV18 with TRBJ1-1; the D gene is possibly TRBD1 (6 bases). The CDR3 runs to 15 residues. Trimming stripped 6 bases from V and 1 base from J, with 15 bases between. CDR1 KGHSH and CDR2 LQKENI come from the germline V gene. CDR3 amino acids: CASSPVRQENTEAFF. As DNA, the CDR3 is TGTGCCAGCTCCCCTGTCCGACAGGAGAACACTGAAGCTTTCTTT.

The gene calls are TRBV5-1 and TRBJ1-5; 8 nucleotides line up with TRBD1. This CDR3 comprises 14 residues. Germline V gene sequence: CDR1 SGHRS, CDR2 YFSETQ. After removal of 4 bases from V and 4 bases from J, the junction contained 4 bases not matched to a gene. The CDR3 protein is CASSPGQENQPQHF. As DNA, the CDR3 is TGCGCCAGCAGCCCGGGACAGGAAAATCAGCCCCAGCATTTT.

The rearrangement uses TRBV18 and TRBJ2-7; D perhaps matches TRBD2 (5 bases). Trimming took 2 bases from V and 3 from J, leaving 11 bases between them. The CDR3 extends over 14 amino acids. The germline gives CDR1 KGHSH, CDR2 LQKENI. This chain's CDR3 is CASSPSFGNYEQYF. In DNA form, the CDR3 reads TGTGCCAGCTCACCATCCTTCGGGAACTACGAGCAGTACTTC.

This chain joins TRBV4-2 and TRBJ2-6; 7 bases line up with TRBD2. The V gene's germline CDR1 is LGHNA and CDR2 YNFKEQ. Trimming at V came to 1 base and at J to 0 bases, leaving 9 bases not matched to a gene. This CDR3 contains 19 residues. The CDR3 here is CASSQGVSGGVSGANVLTF. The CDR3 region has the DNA TGTGCCAGCAGCCAAGGGGTGTCGGGGGGTGTCTCTGGGGCCAACGTCCTGACTTTC.

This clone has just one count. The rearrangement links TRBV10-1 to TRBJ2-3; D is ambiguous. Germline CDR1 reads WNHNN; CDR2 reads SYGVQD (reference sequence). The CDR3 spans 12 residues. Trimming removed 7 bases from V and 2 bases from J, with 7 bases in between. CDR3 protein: CASTLYTDTQYF. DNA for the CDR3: TGCGCCAGCACCCTCTACACAGATACGCAGTATTTT.

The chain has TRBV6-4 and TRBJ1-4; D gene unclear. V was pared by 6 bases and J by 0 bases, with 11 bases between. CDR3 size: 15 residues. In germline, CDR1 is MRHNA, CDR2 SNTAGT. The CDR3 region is CASRESNSTNEKLFF. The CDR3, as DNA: TGTGCCAGCAGGGAGTCCAACTCAACTAATGAAAAACTGTTTTTT.

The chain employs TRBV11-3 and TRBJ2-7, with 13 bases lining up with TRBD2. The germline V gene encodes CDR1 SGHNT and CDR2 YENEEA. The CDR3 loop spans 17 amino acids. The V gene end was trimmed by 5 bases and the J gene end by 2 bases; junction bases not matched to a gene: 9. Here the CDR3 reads CASSNPTSGGVAYEQYF. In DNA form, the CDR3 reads TGTGCCAGCAGCAACCCCACTAGCGGGGGGGTGGCCTACGAGCAGTACTTC.

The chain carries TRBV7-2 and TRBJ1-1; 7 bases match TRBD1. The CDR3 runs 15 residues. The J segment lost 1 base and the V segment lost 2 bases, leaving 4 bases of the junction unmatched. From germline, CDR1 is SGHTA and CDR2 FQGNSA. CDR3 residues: CASSLSGTANTEAFF. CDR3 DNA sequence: TGTGCCAGCAGCTTATCCGGGACAGCGAACACTGAAGCTTTCTTT.

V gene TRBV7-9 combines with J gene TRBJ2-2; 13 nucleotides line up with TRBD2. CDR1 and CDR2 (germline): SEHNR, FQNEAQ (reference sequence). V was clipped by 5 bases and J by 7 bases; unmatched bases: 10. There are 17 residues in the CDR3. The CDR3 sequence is CASSGSLAGGPVGELFF. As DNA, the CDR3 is TGTGCCAGCAGCGGCTCACTAGCGGGGGGGCCAGTCGGGGAGCTGTTTTTT. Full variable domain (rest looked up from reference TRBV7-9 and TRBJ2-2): DTGVSQNPRHKITKRGQNVTFRCDPISEHNRLYWYRQTLGQGPEFLTYFQNEAQLEKSRLLSDRFSAERPKGSFSTLEIQRTEQGDSAMYLCASSGSLAGGPVGELFFGEGSRLTVL.

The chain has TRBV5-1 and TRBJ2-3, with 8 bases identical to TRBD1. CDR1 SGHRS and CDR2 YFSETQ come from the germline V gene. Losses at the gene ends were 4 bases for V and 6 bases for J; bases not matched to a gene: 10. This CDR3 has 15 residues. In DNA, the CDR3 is TGCGCCAGCAGCGTGAAAGCAGGGGGCTATGATACGCAGTATTTT. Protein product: CASSVKAGGYDTQYF. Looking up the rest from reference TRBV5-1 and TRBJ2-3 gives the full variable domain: KAGVTQTPRYLIKTRGQQVTLSCSPISGHRSVSWYQQTPGQGLQFLFEYFSETQRNKGNFPGRFSGRQFSNSRSEMNVSTLELGDSALYLCASSVKAGGYDTQYFGPGTRLTVL.

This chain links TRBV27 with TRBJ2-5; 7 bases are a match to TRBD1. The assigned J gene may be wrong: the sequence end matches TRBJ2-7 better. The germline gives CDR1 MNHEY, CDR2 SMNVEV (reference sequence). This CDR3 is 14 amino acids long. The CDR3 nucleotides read TGTGCCAGCAGTTTATTGCACAGGGGTCACGAGCAGTACTTC. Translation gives CASSLLHRGHEQYF.

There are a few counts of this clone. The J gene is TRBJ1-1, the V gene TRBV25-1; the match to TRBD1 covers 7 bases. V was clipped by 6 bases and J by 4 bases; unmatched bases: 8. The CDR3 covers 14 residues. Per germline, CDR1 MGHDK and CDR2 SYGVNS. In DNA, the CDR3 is TGTGCCAGCAGCAATACAGGGGATGGCACTGAAGCTTTCTTT. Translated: CASSNTGDGTEAFF.